These 30 T cell receptor beta chains were all obtained from the same sample, sequenced in a study of blood T cell repertoires in COVID-19. TCRdb's table, derived via immunoSEQ multiplex PCR, lists solely in-frame clones and lacks some. The profile shows over 50,000 clones, approximately 86% of them singletons. The sample comprised peripheral blood. The origin of the receptors is a human donor in a cohort sampled during active COVID-19.

The chain joins TRBV28 to TRBJ1-5, with 7 nucleotides matching TRBD1. The CDR3 runs to 17 residues. The germline V gene encodes CDR1 MDHEN and CDR2 SYDVKM. V gave up 2 bases and J gave up 0 bases; unmatched junction bases: 7. CDR3 loop: CASSLVGGTASNQPQHF. The CDR3 region has the DNA TGTGCCAGCAGTTTAGTAGGCGGGACAGCTAGCAATCAGCCCCAGCATTTT.

The chain uses TRBV19 and TRBJ2-7; D may be TRBD1 (5 bases). Per germline, CDR1 LNHDA and CDR2 SQIVND (reference sequence). The length of the CDR3 is 15 residues. Trimming removed 2 bases from V and 3 bases from J, with 14 bases in between. This CDR3 reads CASSISVQGNYEQYF. Written as DNA, the CDR3 is TGTGCCAGTAGTATATCGGTCCAGGGTAACTACGAGCAGTACTTC.

A single count supports this clone. The genes are TRBV20-1 and TRBJ1-2, with unresolved D. Trimming took off 0 bases at V and 7 bases at J, with 6 bases between the two ends. This CDR3 is built from 11 residues. Germline values: CDR1 DFQATT, CDR2 SNEGSKA (reference sequence). CDR3 amino acids: CSARDISGYTF. The CDR3 nucleotides are TGCAGTGCTAGAGATATTAGTGGCTACACCTTC.

The chain uses TRBV18 and TRBJ2-1, with 10 nucleotides matching TRBD2. The CDR3 runs to 15 residues. V gave up 0 bases and J gave up 8 bases; unmatched junction bases: 4. CDR1 and CDR2 (germline): KGHSH, LQKENI. CDR3 nucleotide sequence: TGTGCCAGCTCACCACCCGGCCTAGCGGGGGATGAGCAGTTCTTC. Translated: CASSPPGLAGDEQFF.

The rearrangement links TRBV9 to TRBJ2-4; TRBD1 aligns across 7 bases. After removal of 0 bases from V and 9 bases from J, the junction contained 12 bases not matched to a gene. The CDR3 loop spans 16 amino acids. CDR1 and CDR2 (germline): SGDLS, YYNGEE. As DNA, the CDR3 is TGTGCCAGCAGCGTAGGACCAGGGGGATCGACCTCCATTCAGTACTTC. Translation: CASSVGPGGSTSIQYF. Full variable domain (missing parts from reference TRBV9 and TRBJ2-4): DSGVTQTPKHLITATGQRVTLRCSPRSGDLSVYWYQQSLDQGLQFLIQYYNGEERAKGNILERFSAQQFPDLHSELNLSSLELGDSALYFCASSVGPGGSTSIQYFGAGTRLSVL.

J is TRBJ2-1 and V is TRBV7-8; TRBD2 matches 10 bases. The CDR3 has 17 amino acids. Germline V gives CDR1 SGHVS, CDR2 FQNEAQ. CDR3 sequence reads: CVGSSLAGGVPYNEQFF. The CDR3 coding sequence is TGTGTAGGGTCCTCATTAGCGGGAGGTGTTCCGTACAATGAGCAGTTCTTC.

This clone was picked up one time. The gene calls are TRBV5-1 and TRBJ2-1; 16 bases align to TRBD2. The CDR3 length is 16 residues. V shed 3 bases, J shed 9 bases, and the junction held 6 bases outside the gene matches. Germline CDR1 SGHRS, CDR2 YFSETQ. The CDR3 DNA is TGCGCCAGCAGCTCGGGACTAGCGGGAGGGCTTTTTGAGCAGTTCTTC. Amino acid sequence: CASSSGLAGGLFEQFF.

V usage is TRBV4-3 and J usage is TRBJ1-2; 7 bases fit TRBD1. The germline V gene encodes CDR1 LGHNA and CDR2 YSLEER. V shed 4 bases and J 0 bases; nucleotides not matched to a gene: 5. This CDR3 has 15 amino acids. CDR3 DNA: TGCGCCAGCAGCCTAGGACAGGCCTCTAACTATGGCTACACCTTC. This encodes CASSLGQASNYGYTF.

V and J are TRBV20-1 and TRBJ1-1; no firm D call. This CDR3 has 15 residues. Germline V gives CDR1 DFQATT, CDR2 SNEGSKA (reference sequence). V was cut by 3 bases and J by 6 bases, with 20 bases left in between. CDR3 sequence: CSASPSARGFSEAFF. The CDR3, as DNA: TGCAGTGCTAGTCCATCTGCTCGCGGGTTTTCTGAAGCTTTCTTT.

The V call is TRBV4-1, the J call TRBJ1-2; D uncertain. Germline CDR1 is MGHRA and CDR2 is YSYEKL. V was shortened by 1 base and J by 7 bases, with 10 bases between the two germline ends. The CDR3 extends over 13 amino acids. This CDR3 is CASSQGRNLGYTF. The CDR3 DNA sequence: TGCGCCAGCAGCCAAGGCAGAAATCTTGGCTACACCTTC.

V gene TRBV7-2 combines with J gene TRBJ2-7; D may be TRBD2 (6 bases). The length of the CDR3 is 15 residues. Germline lookup yields CDR1 SGHTA and CDR2 FQGNSA. The V and J ends lost 5 bases and 2 bases respectively, with 16 bases between them. CDR3 region: CASSLRLEMTYEQYF. CDR3 in DNA: TGTGCCAGCAGCCTCAGACTAGAAATGACCTACGAGCAGTACTTC.

V is TRBV6-5 and J is TRBJ1-6; 7 nucleotides match TRBD1. Germline V gene lookup returns CDR1 MNHEY and CDR2 SVGAGI. With V trimmed by 10 bases and J by 5 bases, 11 bases remained unmatched. This CDR3 is 15 amino acids long. The CDR3 DNA sequence: TGTGCCACCGACCGCCGGGACAGACATAATTCACCCCTCCACTTT. This codes for CATDRRDRHNSPLHF.

This clone was observed once. The CDR3 DNA sequence: TGCGCCAGCATCCACCAACTCGGTCAGCCCCAGCATTTT. This sequence encodes CASIHQLGQPQHF. This rearrangement joins TRBV10-2 to TRBJ1-5, with D unclear. Germline V CDR1 and CDR2: WSHSY, SAAADI. Between the trimmed V and J ends, which lost 7 bases and 6 bases, there was a span of 13 bases. The CDR3 is made up of 13 amino acids.

Of note for this clone: One junction end does not reproduce the germline sequence, and a read error may be involved. The chain recombines TRBV6-6 with TRBJ1-3; no clear D. The germline gives CDR1 MNHNY, CDR2 SVGAGI (reference sequence). There are 14 residues in the CDR3. The CDR3 sequence: CASIYTVSGNTIYF. As DNA, the CDR3 is TGTGCCAGCATTTACACAGTCTCTGGAAACACCATATATTTT.

This clone showed up just once. The chain carries TRBV18 and TRBJ2-3; the D gene is possibly TRBD1 (6 bases). The CDR3 runs 17 residues. V was clipped by 3 bases and J by 1 base, with 17 bases between them. Germline assignment: CDR1 KGHSH and CDR2 LQKENI. The CDR3 reads CASSPKTGIYGTDTQYF. CDR3 coding DNA: TGTGCCAGCTCACCTAAAACAGGGATATATGGCACAGATACGCAGTATTTT.

Concerning this clone: The same CDR3 can be traced to other DNA sequences in this sample. The chain uses TRBV7-3 and TRBJ2-2; D is uncertain. Per germline, CDR1 SGHTA and CDR2 FQGTGA. V was cut by 4 bases and J by 3 bases, with 3 bases left in between. This CDR3 region has 12 residues. This CDR3 reads CASSSYTGELFF. As DNA, the CDR3 is TGTGCCAGCAGCTCCTACACCGGGGAGCTGTTTTTT.

The rearrangement joins TRBV4-1 to TRBJ1-1, with D tentatively TRBD1 (6 bases). V was shortened by 6 bases and J by 0 bases, with 14 bases between the two germline ends. CDR3 length equals 15 residues. Looked up from germline, CDR1 is MGHRA and CDR2 is YSYEKL. CDR3: CASRPPQGLNTEAFF. CDR3 sequence (DNA): TGCGCCAGCAGACCGCCACAGGGTTTGAACACTGAAGCTTTCTTT.

The V gene is TRBV27, the J gene TRBJ2-2; no reliable D call. The CDR3 extends over 13 amino acids. The V and J ends lost 10 bases and 4 bases respectively, with 13 bases between them. Looked up from germline, CDR1 is MNHEY and CDR2 is SMNVEV (reference sequence). The DNA of the CDR3 is TGTGCCACCAAACGGGTTGTCACCGGGGAGCTGTTTTTT. Its translation is CATKRVVTGELFF.

The J gene is TRBJ2-7, the V gene TRBV27, with a tentative D call TRBD2 (5 bases). The V and J ends lost 4 bases and 1 base respectively, with 8 bases between them. CDR3 length: 13 amino acids. From germline, CDR1 is MNHEY and CDR2 SMNVEV (reference sequence). DNA for the CDR3: TGTGCCAGCAGTTACGGGAAATCCTACGAGCAGTACTTC. This encodes CASSYGKSYEQYF.

J is TRBJ2-5 and V is TRBV11-2; possibly TRBD2 for D (6 bases). Germline CDR1 and CDR2: SGHAT and FQNNGV. V lost 1 base to trimming and J lost 5 bases, with 11 bases between them. The CDR3 contains 14 residues. CDR3 region: CASSLGDFGETQYF. The CDR3 bases are TGTGCCAGCAGCTTAGGGGACTTTGGCGAGACCCAGTACTTC.

The chain couples TRBV5-1 to TRBJ1-2; no clear D gene. V lost 2 bases and J lost 8, with 10 bases in between. From germline, CDR1 is SGHRS and CDR2 YFSETQ. The CDR3 runs to 12 residues. The CDR3 DNA is TGCGCCAGCAGCTTCGGGGTTCAGGGCTACACCTTC. Residues: CASSFGVQGYTF.

CDR3 bases: TGTGCCAGCAGCTTAAGGGCAGGACAGAGTAACTATGGCTACACCTTC. This encodes CASSLRAGQSNYGYTF. This rearrangement joins TRBV7-3 to TRBJ1-2, with a possible D match to TRBD1 (6 bases). Trimming took off 1 base at V and 1 base at J, with 13 bases between the two ends. Germline V gene lookup returns CDR1 SGHTA and CDR2 FQGTGA. CDR3 length equals 16 residues.

The chain employs TRBV7-3 and TRBJ2-1, with 7 positions matching TRBD2. The CDR3 consists of 16 residues. Germline-derived CDR1 and CDR2 are SGHTA and FQGTGA. Trimming cost V 6 bases and J 1 base; bases outside gene matches: 9. CDR3 sequence: CASRRRGGWSYNEQFF. DNA of the CDR3: TGTGCCAGCAGGCGCCGCGGGGGTTGGTCCTACAATGAGCAGTTCTTC. Combining the CDR3 with reference TRBV7-3 and TRBJ2-1 gives the whole variable domain GAGVSQTPSNKVTEKGKYVELRCDPISGHTALYWYRQSLGQGPEFLIYFQGTGAADDSGLPNDRFFAVRPEGSVSTLKIQRTERGDSAVYLCASRRRGGWSYNEQFFGPGTRLTVL.

V gene TRBV15 combines with J gene TRBJ1-4; a weak D match, TRBD1 (5 bases). Per germline, CDR1 LNHNV and CDR2 YYDKDF (reference sequence). Trimming removed 8 bases from V and 0 bases from J, with 13 bases in between. The CDR3 length is 15 residues. CDR3 in amino acids: CATHLGGSTNEKLFF. The CDR3 DNA is TGTGCCACCCACCTTGGGGGGTCAACTAATGAAAAACTGTTTTTT.

The J gene is TRBJ1-2, the V gene TRBV5-1; 7 bases line up with TRBD1. Losses at the gene ends were 4 bases for V and 0 bases for J; bases not matched to a gene: 3. Germline CDR1 reads SGHRS; CDR2 reads YFSETQ. This CDR3 comprises 14 residues. This chain's CDR3 is CASSVTGANYGYTF. The CDR3 nucleotides read TGCGCCAGCAGCGTAACAGGGGCTAACTATGGCTACACCTTC. The full variable domain, with the rest looked up from reference TRBV5-1 and TRBJ1-2, is KAGVTQTPRYLIKTRGQQVTLSCSPISGHRSVSWYQQTPGQGLQFLFEYFSETQRNKGNFPGRFSGRQFSNSRSEMNVSTLELGDSALYLCASSVTGANYGYTFGSGTRLTVV.

CDR3 sequence reads: CASSFNSNYGYTF. The CDR3 DNA reads TGTGCCAGCAGCTTTAACTCTAACTATGGCTACACCTTC. The chain links TRBV7-2 to TRBJ1-2; D remains ambiguous. Trimming stripped 3 bases from V and 0 bases from J, with 5 bases between. CDR3 length equals 13 residues. Germline assignment: CDR1 SGHTA and CDR2 FQGNSA.

The chain joins TRBV29-1 to TRBJ2-7, with D perhaps matching TRBD2 (7 bases). Per the germline V gene, CDR1 is SQVTM and CDR2 is ANQGSEA. V was shortened by 1 base and J by 4 bases, with 26 bases between the two germline ends. This CDR3 is 18 amino acids long. CDR3 region: CSVEGGQGKIAGTYEQYF. CDR3 coding DNA: TGCAGCGTTGAAGGTGGGCAGGGGAAGATAGCGGGTACGTACGAGCAGTACTTC.

This rearrangement joins TRBV3-1 (or the pseudogene TRBV3-2) to TRBJ2-3; 10 nucleotides align to TRBD1. V shed 2 bases, J shed 6 bases, and the junction held 11 bases outside the gene matches. Per germline, CDR1 LGHDT and CDR2 YNNKEL (reference sequence). This CDR3 has 17 amino acids. CDR3 coding DNA: TGTGCCAGCAGCCAAAAGGTAGACAGGGGGCGGACGGATACGCAGTATTTT. Its translation: CASSQKVDRGRTDTQYF.

The gene calls are TRBV5-5 and TRBJ1-1; TRBD1 is a possible D gene (5 bases). Trimming removed 6 bases at V and 11 bases at J, with 17 bases between. The CDR3 has 12 amino acids. Germline V gene data show CDR1 as SGHKS and CDR2 as YYEKEE (reference sequence). CDR3 nucleotides: TGTGCCAGCACCCTCGACAGCTACGGCGCTTTCTTT. Protein sequence: CASTLDSYGAFF.

The chain has TRBV7-3 and TRBJ2-2; possible D gene TRBD1, 5 bases. This CDR3 is 15 amino acids long. Per germline, CDR1 SGHTA and CDR2 FQGTGA. Between the trimmed V and J ends, which lost 4 bases and 7 bases, there was a span of 16 bases. This CDR3 reads CASSSGTAQGGELFF. The DNA for the CDR3 is TGTGCCAGCAGCTCTGGTACAGCTCAGGGCGGGGAGCTGTTTTTT.